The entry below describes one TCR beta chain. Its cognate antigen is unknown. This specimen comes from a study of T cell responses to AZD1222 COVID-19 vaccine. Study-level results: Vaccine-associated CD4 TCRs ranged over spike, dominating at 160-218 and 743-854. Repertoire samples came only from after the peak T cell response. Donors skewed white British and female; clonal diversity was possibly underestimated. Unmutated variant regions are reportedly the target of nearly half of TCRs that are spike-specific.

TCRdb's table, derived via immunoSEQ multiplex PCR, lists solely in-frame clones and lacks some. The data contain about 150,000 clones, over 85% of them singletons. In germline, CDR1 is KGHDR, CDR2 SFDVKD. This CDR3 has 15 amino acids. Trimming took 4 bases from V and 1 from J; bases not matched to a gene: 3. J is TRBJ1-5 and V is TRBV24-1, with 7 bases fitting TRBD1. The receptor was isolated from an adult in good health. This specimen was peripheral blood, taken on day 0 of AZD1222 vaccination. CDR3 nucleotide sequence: TGTGCCACCAGTGAAACAGGGGTAAGCAATCAGCCCCAGCATTTT. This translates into CATSETGVSNQPQHF.